This T cell receptor beta chain was observed in a study of OX40 agonist ivuxolimab in advanced cancers. Background for the entire study: Ivuxolimab was an agonistic, fully human IgG2 monoclonal antibody directed against OX40 (CD134), a costimulatory receptor. Intravenous ivuxolimab was administered to patients every 2 weeks at six dose levels: 0.01, 0.1, 0.3, 1.5, 3 and 10 mg/kg. Of the approximately 50 patients in dose escalation, about 20 had hepatocellular carcinoma, some 15 had melanoma, 9 had renal cell carcinoma and 9 had head and neck cancer. The dose-escalation cohort was 82.7% male with a mean age of roughly 62 years, ranging from about 23 to 85. Prior anti-PD-1, anti-PD-L1 or anti-CTLA-4 therapy was permitted, and approximately 41% of dose-escalation patients had received checkpoint inhibitors. Partial responses occurred in three dose-escalation patients, of whom one had hepatocellular carcinoma and two had cutaneous melanoma. Peripheral TCRbeta sequencing was intended to test whether TCR sequence diversity was altered and clonal T-cell expansion was caused by ivuxolimab. The paper reports the monotherapy dose-escalation portion (N = 52 patients) of the phase I ivuxolimab trial. The paper as a whole reports these results and caveats: At doses of 0.1 to 3.0 mg/kg, clonal expansion of both CD4+ and CD8+ blood T cells was observed from baseline to week 6. Low levels of normalized T-cell clonal expansion were also shown by some nonresponding patients. After ivuxolimab, expanded clones were on average more numerous among CD8+ T cells than among CD4+ T cells. The antigen specificity of the clonally expanded peripheral T cells was not determined. Partial responders in the 0.1-3.0 mg/kg groups had among the lowest normalized peripheral clonal expansion, especially among CD8+ T cells.

CDR1 KGHSH and CDR2 LQKENI are derived from the germline V gene. The CDR3 covers 15 residues, taking in both the cysteine and the phenylalanine. Only the CDR3 DNA stays, 45 bases, in frame from base 1. The germline ends are 11 bases apart after V is trimmed by 1 base and J by 4 bases. As regards this clone: The antigen this receptor binds is unknown. No base quality values were provided; no much bigger clone lies one nucleotide off.

To sequence the TCRbeta CDR3 region, genomic DNA was isolated from the sorted cells. The immunoSEQ Assay was used for sequencing of TCRbeta CDR3 regions. TCRdb took this table from immuneACCESS and kept in-frame rearrangements with V and J called. Such tables lack part of the clones; where checked against another copy, unresolved V genes explain under half of the gap, and the rest is unexplained. For this sample there are approximately 100,000 clones; 91% appear just once. The ten largest clones take up 0.31% of the sample. Patients with autoimmune disease history or receiving systemic immunosuppression were excluded from the trial. In every dose cohort, peripheral blood was drawn for TCR sequencing at baseline, cycle 4 day 1, and cycle 7 day 1. The samples were taken from a phase I, first-in-human, multicenter, open-label dose-escalation trial of ivuxolimab. Adults with locally advanced or metastatic melanoma, renal cell, hepatocellular, or head and neck squamous cell carcinoma were enrolled in the trial. Before TCR sequencing, CD4+ and CD8+ T cells were separately sorted from peripheral blood.

This TCR derives from an adult with an advanced solid tumor such as melanoma, head and neck, liver or kidney cancer. The specimen comprised CD4+ or CD8+ T cells sorted from blood, sampled in a trial of the OX40 agonist ivuxolimab. The chain is encoded by TRBV18 joined to TRBJ2-1; TRBD1 is perhaps the D gene, given 6 matching bases. The CDR3 in this case is CASSPLGAQYNEQFF. The DNA sequence is TGTGCCAGCTCACCACTGGGGGCACAGTACAATGAGCAGTTCTTC.